This T cell receptor (beta chain) was retrieved from a study of OX40 agonist ivuxolimab in advanced cancers. Study-wide context: The dose-escalation cohort was approximately 81% male, with a mean age of 60 years, ranging about 23 to 80. Points from the study as a whole: Nonresponders included some who also had low normalized T-cell clonal expansion.

The data were produced by immunoSEQ multiplex PCR, yet TCRdb's version contains in-frame clones alone and is incomplete. The sample consists of 77,000 or so clones, 75% to 90% of them appearing once. The germline gives CDR1 SGHRS, CDR2 YFSETQ. V was trimmed by 0 bases and J by 6 bases, leaving 15 bases between them. There are 15 residues in the CDR3. For this clone: What it binds is not known.

This chain joins TRBV5-1 and TRBJ1-2; D uncertain. The material was CD4+ or CD8+ T cells sorted from blood, obtained in a trial of the OX40 agonist ivuxolimab. This clonotype originated in an adult with an advanced solid tumor such as melanoma, head and neck, liver or kidney cancer. As DNA, the CDR3 is TGCGCCAGCAGCTTGGATTGGTTGAGCGAGAATGGCTACACCTTC. It is translated as CASSLDWLSENGYTF.